The 14 T cell receptor beta chains presented below share a single source sample, sequenced in a study of blood T cell repertoires in COVID-19. Only in-frame clones appear in the TCRdb table, and some are missing; sequencing was by immunoSEQ multiplex PCR. The top ten clones hold 3% to 4% of a sample with about 160,000 clones, 85% of them seen once. The specimen was peripheral blood. The receptors were gathered from a human donor with acute or convalescent COVID-19. The donor label of this sample is uncertain.

This clone was detected once. The chain joins TRBV5-1 to TRBJ2-2; a possible D gene is TRBD2 (7 bases). The CDR3 sequence is 16 residues long. The germline V gene has CDR1 SGHRS and CDR2 YFSETQ. Trimming pared 1 base from V and 1 base from J, leaving 11 bases between. CDR3 amino acids: CASSLSGGQNTGELFF. The CDR3, as DNA: TGCGCCAGCAGCTTGTCGGGGGGACAGAACACCGGGGAGCTGTTTTTT. Using reference TRBV5-1 and TRBJ2-2 for the parts outside the CDR3, the full variable domain is KAGVTQTPRYLIKTRGQQVTLSCSPISGHRSVSWYQQTPGQGLQFLFEYFSETQRNKGNFPGRFSGRQFSNSRSEMNVSTLELGDSALYLCASSLSGGQNTGELFFGEGSRLTVL.

The V and J genes are TRBV12-3 or TRBV12-4 and TRBJ2-7; D uncertain. The CDR3 has 13 residues. Trimming removed 2 bases from V and 0 bases from J, with 5 bases in between. The CDR3 is CASSLKSSYEQYF. CDR3 DNA sequence: TGTGCCAGCAGTTTAAAGAGCTCCTACGAGCAGTACTTC.

In this sample, this clone turned up once. The V and J genes are TRBV11-2 and TRBJ1-4; D call uncertain. Trimming shortened V by 5 bases and J by 0 bases, and 7 bases separated the two germline ends. Germline V CDR1 and CDR2: SGHAT, FQNNGV. The CDR3 contains 14 residues. CDR3 in DNA: TGTGCCAGCAGCACGACAACAACTAATGAAAAACTGTTTTTT. Protein: CASSTTTTNEKLFF.

The chain carries TRBV5-1 and TRBJ2-2; D gene ambiguous. The CDR3 spans 14 residues. Germline CDR1 reads SGHRS; CDR2 reads YFSETQ. The V gene lost 7 bases and the J gene lost 0 bases, with 10 bases spanning the gap. The CDR3 region has the DNA TGCGCCAGCTTTACACTACCGAACACCGGGGAGCTGTTTTTT. Protein: CASFTLPNTGELFF.

This rearrangement joins TRBV18 to TRBJ1-5; D gene uncertain. V lost 3 bases, J lost 7 bases, and 13 bases lay in between. The germline V gene has CDR1 KGHSH and CDR2 LQKENI. The CDR3 length is 14 residues. CDR3 DNA sequence: TGTGCCAGCTCACCTGGGAGAGAGAAGCAGCCCCAGCATTTT. The encoded protein is CASSPGREKQPQHF.

This clone was seen a few times. The V and J genes are TRBV5-1 and TRBJ1-2, with D perhaps matching TRBD1 (5 bases). The CDR3 length is 14 residues. Trimming removed 0 bases at V and 0 bases at J, with 6 bases between. Germline CDR1 and CDR2: SGHRS and YFSETQ. The CDR3 nucleotides read TGCGCCAGCAGCTTGGAGGGGACTAACTATGGCTACACCTTC. Amino acid sequence: CASSLEGTNYGYTF.

The rearrangement joins TRBV19 to TRBJ1-5; unclear D gene. The V and J ends lost 3 bases and 1 base respectively, with 7 bases between them. Looked up from germline, CDR1 is LNHDA and CDR2 is SQIVND (reference sequence). This CDR3 is built from 14 residues. The CDR3 reads CASSIRGSNQPQHF. Here the CDR3 DNA reads TGTGCCAGTAGTATTAGAGGGAGCAATCAGCCCCAGCATTTT. Based on the CDR3 plus reference TRBV19 and TRBJ1-5, the full variable domain is DGGITQSPKYLFRKEGQNVTLSCEQNLNHDAMYWYRQDPGQGLRLIYYSQIVNDFQKGDIAEGYSVSREKKESFPLTVTSAQKNPTAFYLCASSIRGSNQPQHFGDGTRLSIL.

The chain uses TRBV30 and TRBJ1-5, with a tentative D call TRBD1 (6 bases). The CDR3 extends over 15 amino acids. From germline, CDR1 is GTSNPN and CDR2 SVGIG (reference sequence). Trimming removed 0 bases at V and 3 bases at J, with 12 bases between. This CDR3 reads CAWSVQGGPNQPQHF. The CDR3 coding sequence is TGTGCCTGGAGTGTACAGGGAGGGCCCAATCAGCCCCAGCATTTT.

The chain has TRBV30 and TRBJ2-6; tentatively, D is TRBD1 (5 bases). This CDR3 has 15 amino acids. Germline CDR1 is GTSNPN and CDR2 is SVGIG (reference sequence). The V gene lost 0 bases and the J gene lost 4 bases, with 10 bases spanning the gap. Written as DNA, the CDR3 is TGTGCCTGGAGTGTAGGGGTGTCCGGGGCCAACGTCCTGACTTTC. The encoded protein is CAWSVGVSGANVLTF.

V and J are TRBV5-6 and TRBJ1-1; a weak D match, TRBD1 (6 bases). Trimming stripped 4 bases from V and 5 bases from J, with 15 bases between. Germline V gene sequence: CDR1 SGHDT, CDR2 YYEEEE. The CDR3 extends over 14 amino acids. The DNA of the CDR3 is TGTGCCAGCAGCCTTCGTCTGGGGGCGACTGAAGCTTTCTTT. Residues: CASSLRLGATEAFF.

The J gene is TRBJ1-3, the V gene TRBV4-1; D remains unclear. Trimming stripped 2 bases from V and 1 base from J, with 18 bases between. Germline assignment: CDR1 MGHRA and CDR2 YSYEKL. This CDR3 region has 18 residues. Here the CDR3 reads CASSQRLSVSPSGNTIYF. In DNA form, the CDR3 reads TGCGCCAGCAGCCAACGTCTGTCTGTTTCCCCTTCTGGAAACACCATATATTTT.

The gene calls are TRBV12-3 or TRBV12-4 and TRBJ1-2, with 8 positions matching TRBD1. The V gene end was trimmed by 9 bases and the J gene end by 2 bases; junction bases not matched to a gene: 5. This CDR3 comprises 13 residues. In nucleotides, the CDR3 is TGTGCCAGTGACAGGGGCCTAAACTATGGCTACACCTTC. This gives the protein CASDRGLNYGYTF.

In DNA form, the CDR3 reads TGTGCCTGGAGTCGAGGGGGGGGGTACACTGAAGCTTTCTTT. Translation: CAWSRGGGYTEAFF. This chain joins TRBV30 and TRBJ1-1; tentatively, D is TRBD1 (6 bases). CDR1 and CDR2 from the germline V gene are GTSNPN and SVGIG (reference sequence). The CDR3 runs 14 residues. V lost 2 bases to trimming and J lost 3 bases, with 13 bases between them. Full variable domain (missing parts from reference TRBV30 and TRBJ1-1): SQTIHQWPATLVQPVGSPLSLECTVEGTSNPNLYWYRQAAGRGLQLLFYSVGIGQISSEVPQNLSASRPQDRQFILSSKKLLLSDSGFYLCAWSRGGGYTEAFFGQGTRLTVV.

This chain links TRBV27 with TRBJ1-1; D might be TRBD1 (5 bases). Trimming removed 5 bases from V and 0 bases from J, with 16 bases in between. Germline V gives CDR1 MNHEY, CDR2 SMNVEV (reference sequence). CDR3 length equals 16 residues. This CDR3 is CASSPRLGEMNTEAFF. In nucleotides, the CDR3 is TGTGCCAGCAGTCCCCGTTTAGGGGAAATGAACACTGAAGCTTTCTTT.